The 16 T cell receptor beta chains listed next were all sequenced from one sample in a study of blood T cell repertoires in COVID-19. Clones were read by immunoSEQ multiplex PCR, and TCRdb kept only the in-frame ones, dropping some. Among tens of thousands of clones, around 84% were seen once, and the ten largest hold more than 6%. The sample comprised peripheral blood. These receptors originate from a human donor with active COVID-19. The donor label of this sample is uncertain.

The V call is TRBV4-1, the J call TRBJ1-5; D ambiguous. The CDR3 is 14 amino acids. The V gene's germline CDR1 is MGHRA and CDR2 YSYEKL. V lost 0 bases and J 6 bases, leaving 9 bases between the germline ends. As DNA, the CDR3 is TGCGCCAGCAGCCAAGAGGTAGAGGGTCAGCCCCAGCATTTT. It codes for CASSQEVEGQPQHF.

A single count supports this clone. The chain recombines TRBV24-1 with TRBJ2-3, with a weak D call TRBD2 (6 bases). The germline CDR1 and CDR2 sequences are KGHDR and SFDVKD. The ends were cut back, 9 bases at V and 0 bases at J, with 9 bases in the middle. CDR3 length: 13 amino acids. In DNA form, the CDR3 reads TGTGCCACCGAAGCGGGTAGCACAGATACGCAGTATTTT. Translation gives CATEAGSTDTQYF.

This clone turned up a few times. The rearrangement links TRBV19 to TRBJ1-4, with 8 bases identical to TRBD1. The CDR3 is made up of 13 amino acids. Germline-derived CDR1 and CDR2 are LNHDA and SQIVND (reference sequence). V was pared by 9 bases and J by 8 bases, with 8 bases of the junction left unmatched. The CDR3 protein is CASGQGSWEKLFF. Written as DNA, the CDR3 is TGTGCCAGCGGACAGGGAAGTTGGGAAAAACTGTTTTTT.

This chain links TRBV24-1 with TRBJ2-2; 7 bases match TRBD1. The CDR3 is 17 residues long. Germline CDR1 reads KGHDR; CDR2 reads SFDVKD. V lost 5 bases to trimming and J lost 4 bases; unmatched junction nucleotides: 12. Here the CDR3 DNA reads TGTGCCACCAGTGCATCTTGGCGAGACAGGGCCACCGGGGAGCTGTTTTTT. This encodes CATSASWRDRATGELFF.

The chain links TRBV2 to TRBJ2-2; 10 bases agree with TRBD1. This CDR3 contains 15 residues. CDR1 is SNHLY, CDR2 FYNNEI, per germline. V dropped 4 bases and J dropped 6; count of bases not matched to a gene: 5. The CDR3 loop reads CASSAGTGVPGELFF. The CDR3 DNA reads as TGTGCCAGCAGTGCCGGGACAGGGGTCCCCGGGGAGCTGTTTTTT.

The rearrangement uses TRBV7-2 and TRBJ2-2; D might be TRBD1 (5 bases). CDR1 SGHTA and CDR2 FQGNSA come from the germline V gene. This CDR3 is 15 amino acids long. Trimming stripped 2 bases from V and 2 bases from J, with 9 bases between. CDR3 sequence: CASSLRTSNTGELFF. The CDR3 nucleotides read TGTGCCAGCAGCTTAAGGACATCCAACACCGGGGAGCTGTTTTTT.

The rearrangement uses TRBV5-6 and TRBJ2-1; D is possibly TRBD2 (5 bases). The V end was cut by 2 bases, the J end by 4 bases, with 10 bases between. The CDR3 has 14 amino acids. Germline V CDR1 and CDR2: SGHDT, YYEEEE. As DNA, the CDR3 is TGTGCCAGCAGCTTCGGGGATGCGTACAATGAGCAGTTCTTC. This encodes CASSFGDAYNEQFF.

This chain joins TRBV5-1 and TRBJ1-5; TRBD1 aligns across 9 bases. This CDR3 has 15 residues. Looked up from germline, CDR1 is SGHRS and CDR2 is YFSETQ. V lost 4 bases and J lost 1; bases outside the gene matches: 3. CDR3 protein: CASSPGTGSNQPQHF. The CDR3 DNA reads TGCGCCAGCAGCCCCGGGACAGGGAGCAATCAGCCCCAGCATTTT.

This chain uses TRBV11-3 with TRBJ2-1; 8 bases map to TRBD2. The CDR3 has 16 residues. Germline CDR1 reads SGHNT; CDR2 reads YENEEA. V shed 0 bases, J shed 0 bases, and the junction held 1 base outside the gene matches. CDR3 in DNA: TGTGCCAGCAGCTTAGAGGCGGGGGGCTCCTACAATGAGCAGTTCTTC. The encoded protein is CASSLEAGGSYNEQFF.

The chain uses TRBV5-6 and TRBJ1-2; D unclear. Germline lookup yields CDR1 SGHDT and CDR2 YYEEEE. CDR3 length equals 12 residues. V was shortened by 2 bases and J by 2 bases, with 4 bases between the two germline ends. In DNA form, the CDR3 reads TGTGCCAGCAGCTTCCTGAACTATGGCTACACCTTC. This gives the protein CASSFLNYGYTF.

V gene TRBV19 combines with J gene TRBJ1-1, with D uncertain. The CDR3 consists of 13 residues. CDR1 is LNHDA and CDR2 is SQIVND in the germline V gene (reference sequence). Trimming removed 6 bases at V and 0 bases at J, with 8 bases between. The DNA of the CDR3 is TGTGCCAGTAGGGGCAGACTGAACACTGAAGCTTTCTTT. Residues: CASRGRLNTEAFF.

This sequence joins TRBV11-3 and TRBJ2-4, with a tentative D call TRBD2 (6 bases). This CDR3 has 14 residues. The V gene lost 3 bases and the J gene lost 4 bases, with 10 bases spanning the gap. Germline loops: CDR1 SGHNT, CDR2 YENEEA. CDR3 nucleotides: TGTGCCAGCAGCTTTAGCGGTGGTAAAAACATTCAGTACTTC. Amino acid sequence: CASSFSGGKNIQYF.

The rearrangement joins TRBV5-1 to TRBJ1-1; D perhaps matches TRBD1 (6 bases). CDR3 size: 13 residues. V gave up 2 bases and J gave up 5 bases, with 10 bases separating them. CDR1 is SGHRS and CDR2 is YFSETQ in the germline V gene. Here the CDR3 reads CASSFRGGTEAFF. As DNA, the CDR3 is TGCGCCAGCAGCTTCAGGGGAGGGACTGAAGCTTTCTTT.

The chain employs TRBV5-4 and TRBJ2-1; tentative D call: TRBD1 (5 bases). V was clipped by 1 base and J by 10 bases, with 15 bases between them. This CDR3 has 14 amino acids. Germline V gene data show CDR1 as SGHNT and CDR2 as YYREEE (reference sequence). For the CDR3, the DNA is TGTGCCAGCAGCTTGTCCTGGGGCCAGGACGAGCAGTTCTTC. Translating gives CASSLSWGQDEQFF.

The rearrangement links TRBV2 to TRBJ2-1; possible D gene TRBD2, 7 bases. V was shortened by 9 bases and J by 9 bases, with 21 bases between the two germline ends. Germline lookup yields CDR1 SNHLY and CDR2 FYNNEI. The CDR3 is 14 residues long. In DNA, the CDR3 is TGTGCCAGTAAGCGTAGGGGGGGGCGAGGTGAGCAGTTCTTC. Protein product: CASKRRGGRGEQFF.

As DNA, the CDR3 is TGTGCCACCAGTGACCCCAACGGGGATGGCTACACCTTC. Translation: CATSDPNGDGYTF. V and J are TRBV24-1 and TRBJ1-2; D remains ambiguous. The CDR3 has 13 residues. The germline gives CDR1 KGHDR, CDR2 SFDVKD. The V and J ends lost 4 bases and 6 bases respectively, with 11 bases between them.